The 9 T cell receptor beta chains in this list originate from one sample, sequenced in a study of blood T cell repertoires in COVID-19. Profiling relied on immunoSEQ multiplex PCR, and the TCRdb table lists in-frame clones only, not all of them. The repertoire holds 12,000 or so clones, 75% to 85% seen once, with around 4% in the top ten. Source material: peripheral blood. The receptors derive from a woman aged 55-69 years with acute or convalescent COVID-19.

The V gene is TRBV19, the J gene TRBJ2-3, with D possibly TRBD1 on 6 matching bases. The CDR3 covers 18 residues. Trimming left V 4 bases short and J 4 bases short, with 24 bases between. CDR1 is LNHDA and CDR2 is SQIVND in the germline V gene (reference sequence). CDR3 residues: CASSKSKGSGESADTQYF. The CDR3 region has the DNA TGTGCCAGTAGTAAAAGTAAGGGGTCAGGGGAGAGTGCAGATACGCAGTATTTT.

The sample holds a few counts of this clone. V is TRBV27 and J is TRBJ1-3, with TRBD1 identical over 9 bases. J was trimmed by 8 bases and V by 6 bases; bases with no gene match: 5. Germline V lookup: CDR1 MNHEY, CDR2 SMNVEV (reference sequence). This CDR3 comprises 13 residues. The CDR3 region is CASRRTGADTIYF. The CDR3 nucleotides read TGTGCCAGCAGAAGGACAGGGGCGGACACCATATATTTT.

The chain links TRBV5-1 to TRBJ2-3; D is uncertain. Germline V CDR1 and CDR2: SGHRS, YFSETQ. The CDR3 covers 14 residues. Trimming pared 0 bases from V and 6 bases from J, leaving 11 bases between. The CDR3 is CASSLEDTSDTQYF. In DNA, the CDR3 is TGCGCCAGCAGCTTGGAAGACACCAGTGATACGCAGTATTTT.

This sequence joins TRBV2 and TRBJ2-3; 9 positions agree with TRBD2. This CDR3 contains 14 residues. Trimming took 9 bases from V and 7 from J; bases not matched to a gene: 11. Germline CDR1 reads SNHLY; CDR2 reads FYNNEI. The CDR3 loop reads CASLAGARRNTQYF. The CDR3 nucleotides read TGTGCCAGTTTAGCGGGGGCCCGTCGAAATACGCAGTATTTT.

The chain employs TRBV10-3 and TRBJ2-3, with 8 bases lining up with TRBD2. The CDR3 spans 16 residues. The junction had 3 bases not matched to a gene; V was cut back by 0 bases and J by 1 base. Germline assignment: CDR1 ENHRY and CDR2 SYGVKD. In DNA form, the CDR3 reads TGTGCCATCAGTGAGTCACCGGGGGGGGGCACAGATACGCAGTATTTT. This encodes CAISESPGGGTDTQYF.

The chain uses TRBV6-5 and TRBJ2-3, with TRBD1 matching over 7 bases. This CDR3 comprises 13 residues. Trimming at V came to 11 bases and at J to 2 bases, leaving 7 bases not matched to a gene. Per the germline V gene, CDR1 is MNHEY and CDR2 is SVGAGI. The CDR3 loop is CAAGTEDTDTQYF. CDR3 in DNA: TGTGCCGCAGGGACAGAGGACACAGATACGCAGTATTTT.

This chain joins TRBV15 and TRBJ1-5; TRBD1 is a possible D gene (6 bases). Trimming shortened V by 2 bases and J by 1 base, and 27 bases separated the two germline ends. Germline CDR1 is LNHNV and CDR2 is YYDKDF (reference sequence). The CDR3 contains 21 residues. CDR3 residues: CATSRSEGGDLWYGSNQPQHF. DNA for the CDR3: TGTGCCACCAGCAGATCCGAGGGGGGGGACCTTTGGTATGGAAGCAATCAGCCCCAGCATTTT. The variable domain in full, with the rest retrieved from reference TRBV15 and TRBJ1-5, is DAMVIQNPRYQVTQFGKPVTLSCSQTLNHNVMYWYQQKSSQAPKLLFHYYDKDFNNEADTPDNFQSRRPNTSFCFLDIRSPGLGDTAMYLCATSRSEGGDLWYGSNQPQHFGDGTRLSIL.

The chain employs TRBV21-1 and TRBJ1-1. TRBV21-1 is flagged as a pseudogene. The CDR3 length is 13 residues. The CDR3 is CASANSVSFVAFF. The CDR3 DNA is TGTGCCAGCGCGAATTCGGTGTCATTCGTAGCTTTCTTT.

In this sample, this clone turned up once. The V and J genes are TRBV9 and TRBJ1-1; a weak D match, TRBD1 (5 bases). The germline V and J ends were trimmed by 0 bases and 8 bases, with 17 bases remaining between them. This CDR3 has 15 residues. The germline CDR1 and CDR2 sequences are SGDLS and YYNGEE. CDR3 coding DNA: TGTGCCAGCAGCGTAGGCGGGGGGATAGGCGAGGAAGCTTTCTTT. Translation: CASSVGGGIGEEAFF.